This T cell receptor beta chain was profiled in a study of cytomegalovirus exposure and HLA in healthy donors. Study in general: In a later analysis, the 130 or so validation repertoires were reported to have used the same platform as the 650 to 800 first-cohort repertoires. Study results and limitations: Cytomegalovirus-associated TCR beta chains were listed, numbering under 200. Confirmation in vitro established that a few CMV-associated chains were specific for CMV antigens. Many donors shared some public TCRs, even though most TCR sequences were rare.

For this clone: Its antigen is unidentified.

Trimming stripped 3 bases from V and 6 bases from J, with 21 bases between. The CDR3 is 17 residues long. Germline CDR1 MDHEN, CDR2 SYDVKM. Only in-frame clones appear in the TCRdb table, and some are missing; sequencing was by immunoSEQ multiplex PCR. The sample shows about 110,000 clones, about nine tenths of them seen only once. This chain links TRBV28 with TRBJ2-1; D possibly corresponds to TRBD2 (6 bases). Sequenced input: PBMCs. The clonotype was recovered from a woman aged 18-30 years in good health and CMV-seropositive. CDR3 sequence: CASSLDLAALHINEQFF. The CDR3, as DNA: TGTGCCAGCAGTTTGGATTTAGCGGCGTTACATATCAATGAGCAGTTCTTC.